One T cell receptor (beta chain) is described in this entry. The target antigen is unknown. This record belongs to a study of T cell responses to AZD1222 COVID-19 vaccine. Findings of the study overall: Clonal diversity was possibly underestimated, and the donors were mostly white British, with more females. Seropositive status at baseline applied to only five to seven AZD1222 recipients. Once two AZD1222 doses were given, Spike-specific TCR breadth and depth went up.

The protocol was immunoSEQ multiplex PCR, while the TCRdb copy is restricted to in-frame clones and leaves out a portion. The sample shows under 130,000 clones, 70% to 90% of them seen only once. Investigators merged groups given second doses at roughly 4 or roughly 12 weeks. The germline CDR1 and CDR2 sequences are SGHRS and YFSETQ. Deletions cut 3 bases from V and 2 bases from J, with 4 bases between. The CDR3 is 12 amino acids. Specimen: peripheral blood, collected 28 days after the second AZD1222 dose. This TCR derives from an adult who received the AZD1222 COVID-19 vaccine. The V call is TRBV5-1, the J call TRBJ2-3, with unresolved D. CDR3 in amino acids: CASSYTTDTQYF. CDR3 bases: TGCGCCAGCAGCTATACCACAGATACGCAGTATTTT.